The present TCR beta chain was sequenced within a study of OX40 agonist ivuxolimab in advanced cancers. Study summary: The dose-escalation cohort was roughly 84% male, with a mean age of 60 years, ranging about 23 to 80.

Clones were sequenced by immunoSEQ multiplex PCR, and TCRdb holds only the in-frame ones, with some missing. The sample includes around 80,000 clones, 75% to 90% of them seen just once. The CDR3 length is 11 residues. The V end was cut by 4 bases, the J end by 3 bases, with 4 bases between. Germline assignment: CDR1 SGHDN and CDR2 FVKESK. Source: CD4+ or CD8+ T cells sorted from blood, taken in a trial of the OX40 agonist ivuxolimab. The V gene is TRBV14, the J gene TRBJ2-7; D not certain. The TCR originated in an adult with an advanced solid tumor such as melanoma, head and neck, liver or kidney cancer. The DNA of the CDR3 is TGTGCCAGCAGCCCCCACTACGAGCAGTACTTC. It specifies CASSPHYEQYF.